The sequence of this T cell receptor (beta chain) was determined in a study of cytomegalovirus exposure and HLA in healthy donors. Study-wide points: Earlier analysis found most TCR beta V segments productive about 90% or about 30% of the time. CMV serostatus was the only recorded immune exposure for donors.

A note on this clone: Its antigen is undetermined.

13 Jbeta primers and 60 Vbeta primers were used for the PCR. Libraries were prepared by immunoSEQ multiplex PCR; TCRdb keeps only in-frame clonotypes and omits some of them. Altogether tens of thousands of clones are present, roughly four fifths being singletons, with the ten largest covering roughly 6.1%. V gave up 1 base and J gave up 3 bases; unmatched junction bases: 9. CDR3 size: 16 residues. In germline, CDR1 is GTSNPN, CDR2 SVGIG (reference sequence). The chain joins TRBV30 to TRBJ1-1, with 9 bases lining up with TRBD1. The sequence derives from a woman between 50 and 59 years old in good health and CMV-seropositive. The source material was PBMCs. This CDR3 is CAWSAPPTGGYTEAFF. CDR3 DNA: TGTGCCTGGAGTGCCCCCCCCACAGGGGGCTACACTGAAGCTTTCTTT.